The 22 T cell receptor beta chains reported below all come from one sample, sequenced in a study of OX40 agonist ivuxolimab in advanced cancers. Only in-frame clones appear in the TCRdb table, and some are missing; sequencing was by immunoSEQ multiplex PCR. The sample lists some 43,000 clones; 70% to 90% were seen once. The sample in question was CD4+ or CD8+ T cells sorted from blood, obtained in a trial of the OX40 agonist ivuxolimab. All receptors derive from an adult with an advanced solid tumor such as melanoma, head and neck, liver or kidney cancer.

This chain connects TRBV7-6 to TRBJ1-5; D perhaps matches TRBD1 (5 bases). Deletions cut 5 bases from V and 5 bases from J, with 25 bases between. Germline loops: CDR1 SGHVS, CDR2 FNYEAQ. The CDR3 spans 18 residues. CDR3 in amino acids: CASSLDRPGNVPHQPQHF. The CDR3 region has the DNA TGTGCCAGCAGCCTTGACAGACCGGGCAATGTCCCCCATCAGCCCCAGCATTTT.

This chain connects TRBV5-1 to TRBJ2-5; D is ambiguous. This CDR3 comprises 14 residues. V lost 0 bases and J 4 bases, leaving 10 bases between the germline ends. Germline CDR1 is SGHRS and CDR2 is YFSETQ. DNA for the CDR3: TGCGCCAGCAGCTTGGCCCCAGGCCGAGAGACCCAGTACTTC. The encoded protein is CASSLAPGRETQYF.

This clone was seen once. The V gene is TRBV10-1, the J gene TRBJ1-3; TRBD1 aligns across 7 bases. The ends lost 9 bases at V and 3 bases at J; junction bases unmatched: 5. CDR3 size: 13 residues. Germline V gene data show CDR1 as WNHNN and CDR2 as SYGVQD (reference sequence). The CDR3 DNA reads TGCGCCAGTAGGGGGCGGAATGGAAACACCATATATTTT. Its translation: CASRGRNGNTIYF.

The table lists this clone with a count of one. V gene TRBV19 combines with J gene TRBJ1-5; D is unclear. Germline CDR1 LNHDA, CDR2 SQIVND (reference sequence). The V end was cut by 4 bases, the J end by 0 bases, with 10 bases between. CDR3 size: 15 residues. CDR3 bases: TGTGCCAGTAGTACCGAACCCTATAGCAATCAGCCCCAGCATTTT. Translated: CASSTEPYSNQPQHF.

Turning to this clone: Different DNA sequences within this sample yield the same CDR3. CDR3 DNA sequence: TGTGCCAGCAGTTACTCCCAGGCGAACACTGAAGCTTTCTTT. Translating it yields CASSYSQANTEAFF. This chain joins TRBV6-5 and TRBJ1-1; D unresolved. The CDR3 has 14 residues. From germline, CDR1 is MNHEY and CDR2 SVGAGI. Trimming cost V 0 bases and J 1 base, with 6 bases left between them.

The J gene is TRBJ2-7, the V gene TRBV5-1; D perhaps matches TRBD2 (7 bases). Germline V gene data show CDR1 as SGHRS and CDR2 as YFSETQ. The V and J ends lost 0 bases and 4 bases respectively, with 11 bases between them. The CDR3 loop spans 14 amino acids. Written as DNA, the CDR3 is TGCGCCAGCAGCTTGGCCCGGGGGGCTTACGAGCAGTACTTC. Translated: CASSLARGAYEQYF.

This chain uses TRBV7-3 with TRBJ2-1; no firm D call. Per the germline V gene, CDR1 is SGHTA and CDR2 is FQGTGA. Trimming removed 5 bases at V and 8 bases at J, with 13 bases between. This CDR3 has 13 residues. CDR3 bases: TGTGCCAGCAGCGTTGGGGTCGGCGATGAGCAGTTCTTC. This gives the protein CASSVGVGDEQFF.

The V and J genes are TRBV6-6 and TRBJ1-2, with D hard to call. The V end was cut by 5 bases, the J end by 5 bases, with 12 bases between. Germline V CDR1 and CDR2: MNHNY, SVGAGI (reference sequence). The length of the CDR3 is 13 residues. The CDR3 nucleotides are TGTGCCAGCAGTCCGCGGACCGGGTATGGCTACACCTTC. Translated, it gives CASSPRTGYGYTF.

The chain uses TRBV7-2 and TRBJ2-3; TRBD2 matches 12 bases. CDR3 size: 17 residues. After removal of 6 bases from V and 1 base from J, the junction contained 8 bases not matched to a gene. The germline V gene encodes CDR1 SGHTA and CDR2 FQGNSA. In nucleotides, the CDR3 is TGTGCCAGCAGGGGGGGGACTAGCGGGTTCCGCACAGATACGCAGTATTTT. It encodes CASRGGTSGFRTDTQYF.

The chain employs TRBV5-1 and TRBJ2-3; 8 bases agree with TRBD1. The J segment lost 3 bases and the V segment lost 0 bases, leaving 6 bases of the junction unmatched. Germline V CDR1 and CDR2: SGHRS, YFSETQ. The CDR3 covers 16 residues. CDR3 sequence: CASSLGGTGETDTQYF. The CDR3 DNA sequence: TGCGCCAGCAGCTTGGGGGGGACAGGAGAAACAGATACGCAGTATTTT.

This chain's CDR3 is CASRGGGAADETQYF. For the CDR3, the DNA is TGCGCCAGCAGGGGAGGGGGGGCCGCCGACGAGACCCAGTACTTC. This chain uses TRBV5-1 with TRBJ2-5; D is possibly TRBD2 (7 bases). The CDR3 covers 15 residues. V lost 5 bases to trimming and J lost 5 bases, with 19 bases between them. Germline CDR1 SGHRS, CDR2 YFSETQ.

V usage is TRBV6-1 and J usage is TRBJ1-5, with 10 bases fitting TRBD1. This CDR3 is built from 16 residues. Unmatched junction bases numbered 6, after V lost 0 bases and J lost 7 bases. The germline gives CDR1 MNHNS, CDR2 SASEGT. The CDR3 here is CASSEALGQGTQPQHF. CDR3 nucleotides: TGTGCCAGCAGTGAAGCATTGGGACAGGGGACCCAGCCCCAGCATTTT.

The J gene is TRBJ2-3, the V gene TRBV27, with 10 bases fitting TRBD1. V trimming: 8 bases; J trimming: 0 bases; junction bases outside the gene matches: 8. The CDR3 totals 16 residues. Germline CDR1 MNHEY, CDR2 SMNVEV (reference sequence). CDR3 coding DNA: TGTGCCAGCCGGGACAGGGGAGATCTTAGCACAGATACGCAGTATTTT. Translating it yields CASRDRGDLSTDTQYF.

The CDR3 region is CASSERATNEKLFF. In nucleotides, the CDR3 is TGTGCCAGCAGTGAACGAGCAACTAATGAAAAACTGTTTTTT. The chain links TRBV6-5 to TRBJ1-4, with D uncertain. CDR1 and CDR2 (germline): MNHEY, SVGAGI. CDR3 size: 14 residues. V was clipped by 5 bases and J by 0 bases, with 7 bases between them.

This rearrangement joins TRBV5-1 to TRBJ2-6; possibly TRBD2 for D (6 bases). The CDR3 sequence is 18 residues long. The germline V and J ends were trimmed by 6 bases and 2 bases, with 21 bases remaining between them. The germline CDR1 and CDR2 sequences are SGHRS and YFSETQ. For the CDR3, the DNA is TGCGCCAGCAACCCCACCGGCCGTGGAGGGGCTGGGGCCAACGTCCTGACTTTC. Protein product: CASNPTGRGGAGANVLTF.

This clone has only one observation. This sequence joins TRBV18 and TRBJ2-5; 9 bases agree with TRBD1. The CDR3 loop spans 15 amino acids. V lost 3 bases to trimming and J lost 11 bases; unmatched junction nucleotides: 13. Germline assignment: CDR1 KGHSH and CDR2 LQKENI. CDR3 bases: TGTGCCAGCTCACCCGACCTACAGGGGGCGGGTGAGCAGTACTTC. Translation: CASSPDLQGAGEQYF.

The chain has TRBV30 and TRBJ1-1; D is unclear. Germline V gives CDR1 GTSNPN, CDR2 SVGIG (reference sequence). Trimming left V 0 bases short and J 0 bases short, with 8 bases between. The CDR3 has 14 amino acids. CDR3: CAWSVPLMNTEAFF. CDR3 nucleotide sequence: TGTGCCTGGAGTGTACCTCTCATGAACACTGAAGCTTTCTTT. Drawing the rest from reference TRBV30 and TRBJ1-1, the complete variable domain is SQTIHQWPATLVQPVGSPLSLECTVEGTSNPNLYWYRQAAGRGLQLLFYSVGIGQISSEVPQNLSASRPQDRQFILSSKKLLLSDSGFYLCAWSVPLMNTEAFFGQGTRLTVV.

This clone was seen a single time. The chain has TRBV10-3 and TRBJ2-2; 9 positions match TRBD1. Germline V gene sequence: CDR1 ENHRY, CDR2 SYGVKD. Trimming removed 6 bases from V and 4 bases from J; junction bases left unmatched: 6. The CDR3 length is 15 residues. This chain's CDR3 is CAISGGQGITGELFF. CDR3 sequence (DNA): TGTGCCATCAGCGGGGGACAGGGAATCACCGGGGAGCTGTTTTTT.

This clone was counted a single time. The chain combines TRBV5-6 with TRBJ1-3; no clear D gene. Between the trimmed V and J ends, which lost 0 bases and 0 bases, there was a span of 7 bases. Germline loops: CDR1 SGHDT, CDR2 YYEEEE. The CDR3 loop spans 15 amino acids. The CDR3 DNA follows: TGTGCCAGCAGCTTGGGGCCCCGCTCTGGAAACACCATATATTTT. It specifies CASSLGPRSGNTIYF.

The CDR3 loop is CSAENNEQFF. For the CDR3, the DNA is TGCAGTGCGGAAAACAATGAGCAGTTCTTC. V is TRBV20-1 and J is TRBJ2-1, with D unresolved. CDR1 and CDR2 (germline): DFQATT, SNEGSKA (reference sequence). This CDR3 has 10 amino acids. V lost 6 bases and J 5 bases, leaving 5 bases between the germline ends.

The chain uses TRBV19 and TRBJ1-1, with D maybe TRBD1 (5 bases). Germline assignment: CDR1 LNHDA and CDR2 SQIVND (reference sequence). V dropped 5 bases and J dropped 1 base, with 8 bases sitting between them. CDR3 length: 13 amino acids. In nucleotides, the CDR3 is TGTGCCAGTAGTGACGGACAGAACACTGAAGCTTTCTTT. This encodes CASSDGQNTEAFF.

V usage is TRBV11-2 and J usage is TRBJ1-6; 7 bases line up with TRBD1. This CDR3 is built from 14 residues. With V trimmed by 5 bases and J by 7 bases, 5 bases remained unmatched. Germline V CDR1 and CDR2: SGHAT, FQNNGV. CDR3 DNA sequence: TGTGCCAGCAGCCGACAGGGCGTGAATTCACCCCTCCACTTT. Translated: CASSRQGVNSPLHF. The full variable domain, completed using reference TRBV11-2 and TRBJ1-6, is EAGVAQSPRYKIIEKRQSVAFWCNPISGHATLYWYQQILGQGPKLLIQFQNNGVVDDSQLPKDRFSAERLKGVDSTLKIQPAKLEDSAVYLCASSRQGVNSPLHFGNGTRLTVT.